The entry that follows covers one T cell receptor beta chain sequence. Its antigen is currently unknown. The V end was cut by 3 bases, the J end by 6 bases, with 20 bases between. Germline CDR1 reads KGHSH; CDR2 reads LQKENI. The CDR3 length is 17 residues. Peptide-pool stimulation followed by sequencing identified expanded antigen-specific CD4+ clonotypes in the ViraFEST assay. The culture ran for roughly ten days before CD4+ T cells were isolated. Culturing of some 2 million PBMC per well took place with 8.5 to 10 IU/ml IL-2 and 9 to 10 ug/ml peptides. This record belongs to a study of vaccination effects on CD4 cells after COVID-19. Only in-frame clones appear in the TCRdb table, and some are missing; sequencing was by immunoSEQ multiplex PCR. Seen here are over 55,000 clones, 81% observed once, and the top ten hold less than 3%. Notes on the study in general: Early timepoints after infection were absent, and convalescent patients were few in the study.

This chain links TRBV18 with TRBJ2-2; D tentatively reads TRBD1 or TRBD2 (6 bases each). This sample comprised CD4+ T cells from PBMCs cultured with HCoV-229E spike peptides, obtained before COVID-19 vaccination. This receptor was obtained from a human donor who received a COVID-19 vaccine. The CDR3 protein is CASSPSRGGNRAGELFF. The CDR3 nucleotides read TGTGCCAGCTCACCGTCTCGGGGAGGCAACAGGGCCGGGGAGCTGTTTTTT.